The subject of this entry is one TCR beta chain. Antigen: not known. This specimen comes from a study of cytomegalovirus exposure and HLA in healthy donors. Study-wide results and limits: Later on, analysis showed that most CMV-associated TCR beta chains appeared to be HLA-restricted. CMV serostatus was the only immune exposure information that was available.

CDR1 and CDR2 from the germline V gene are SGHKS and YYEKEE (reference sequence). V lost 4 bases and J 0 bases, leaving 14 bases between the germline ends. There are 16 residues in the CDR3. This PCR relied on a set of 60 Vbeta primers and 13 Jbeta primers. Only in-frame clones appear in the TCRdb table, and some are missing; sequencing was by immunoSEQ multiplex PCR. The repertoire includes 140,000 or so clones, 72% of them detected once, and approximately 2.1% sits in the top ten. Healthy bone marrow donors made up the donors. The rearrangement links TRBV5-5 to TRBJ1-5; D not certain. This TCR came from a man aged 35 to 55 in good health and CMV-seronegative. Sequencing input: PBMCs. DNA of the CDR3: TGTGCCAGCAGCGCGGAATTCCTCTATAGCAATCAGCCCCAGCATTTT. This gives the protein CASSAEFLYSNQPQHF.